This T cell receptor (beta chain) was documented in a study of immune cell composition in non-small cell lung cancer. Study results and limitations: In adenocarcinoma, maximal tumour-associated clone frequency tracked TIL tumour reactivity. Lung adenocarcinomas had lower top 10 clone scores and clonality than squamous tumours.

A word on this clone: The target antigen is unknown.

The germline CDR1 and CDR2 sequences are KGHSH and LQKENI. Trimming took 5 bases from V and 3 from J, leaving 10 bases between them. The CDR3 covers 13 residues. Clones were sequenced by immunoSEQ multiplex PCR, and TCRdb holds only the in-frame ones, with some missing. Of 2,000 to 2,500 clones listed, roughly 77% are singletons. This sample was shared with a second study, whose subject was CD4 T cells in lung cancer. That study reports: Before giving blood, patients had received treatments including platinum chemotherapy, some also nivolumab or pembrolizumab.

This rearrangement joins TRBV18 to TRBJ1-2; D may be TRBD1 (6 bases). This TCR was sampled from a human donor with non-small cell lung cancer. Material for sequencing was lung tumor tissue. The CDR3 bases are TGTGCCAGCTCAGACGAGGGGGACTATGGCTACACCTTC. Translation gives CASSDEGDYGYTF.